The 20 T cell receptor beta chains below all came from one sample that was sequenced in a study of post-analysis software for immune sequencing data. Study results and caveats: When patients were compared with controls, about five TRBV segments were more frequent, TRBV5-6, TRBV5-1 and TRBV20-1 among them.

Every TCR beta cDNA library bore unique molecular identifiers. TCRdb re-analysed the PCR reads in MiXCR, keeping a single row per CDR3 protein. The sample has 350,000 to 500,000 distinct CDR3 sequences, about 39% seen once; the top ten hold 7.5% to 8.5%. Their specific antigens are unknown. Sequenced sample: blood. The receptors come from a girl aged 2-10 years with multiple sclerosis.

This clonotype was found a few times. The chain links TRBV11-2 to TRBJ2-3; D is perhaps TRBD2 (7 bases). V was shortened by 5 bases and J by 6 bases, with 18 bases between the two germline ends. Germline CDR1 and CDR2: SGHAT and FQNNGV. The CDR3 has 15 amino acids. This chain's CDR3 is CASSPRGGIADTQYF. CDR3 nucleotide sequence: TGTGCCAGCAGCCCCAGGGGAGGGATTGCGGATACGCAGTATTTT.

The sample holds a few counts of this clonotype. This chain joins TRBV4-2 and TRBJ2-6, with a weak D call TRBD2 (5 bases). Germline values: CDR1 LGHNA, CDR2 YNFKEQ. CDR3 size: 16 residues. V dropped 0 bases and J dropped 2 bases, with 8 bases sitting between them. Written as DNA, the CDR3 is TGTGCCAGCAGCCAAGATGCCGGGACTGGGGCCAACGTCCTGACTTTC. Residues: CASSQDAGTGANVLTF.

This clonotype showed up just a few times. This chain connects TRBV29-1 to TRBJ2-3; TRBD1 agrees at 9 bases. CDR1 is SQVTM and CDR2 is ANQGSEA in the germline V gene. This CDR3 has 18 amino acids. With V trimmed by 2 bases and J by 1 base, 13 bases remained unmatched. For the CDR3, the DNA is TGCAGCGTTGAAAGGGTGATGGGTAGGACAGGGGGCACAGATACGCAGTATTTT. As protein: CSVERVMGRTGGTDTQYF.

This chain links TRBV3-1 with TRBJ2-1; possibly TRBD2 for D (5 bases). CDR3 length: 12 residues. The germline V gene has CDR1 LGHDT and CDR2 YNNKEL (reference sequence). The V end lost 6 bases, the J end lost 5 bases, and 8 bases lay between the germline ends. The CDR3 DNA is TGTGCCAGCAGGGGAGTCCACAATGAGCAGTTCTTC. Amino acid sequence: CASRGVHNEQFF.

This sequence joins TRBV5-1 and TRBJ2-1; D perhaps matches TRBD2 (5 bases). The CDR3 is made up of 18 amino acids. CDR1 and CDR2 from the germline V gene are SGHRS and YFSETQ. Trimming pared 4 bases from V and 4 bases from J, leaving 24 bases between. The CDR3 loop reads CASSPPPKSGNLYNEQFF. The CDR3 DNA reads as TGCGCCAGCAGCCCGCCCCCCAAGTCGGGGAATCTATACAATGAGCAGTTCTTC.

This clonotype turned up a few times. V is TRBV7-6 and J is TRBJ1-1, with D unclear. Trimming shortened V by 1 base and J by 7 bases, and 16 bases separated the two germline ends. This CDR3 contains 15 residues. Germline V gene sequence: CDR1 SGHVS, CDR2 FNYEAQ. The CDR3, as DNA: TGTGCCAGCAGCTTAGTTTCATCGATGTCGGATGAAGCTTTCTTT. Protein: CASSLVSSMSDEAFF.

This clonotype was counted a few times. The rearrangement uses TRBV20-1 and TRBJ2-3; TRBD1 is a possible D gene (5 bases). The CDR3 contains 14 residues. The V and J ends lost 1 base and 0 bases respectively, with 8 bases between them. Germline CDR1 and CDR2: DFQATT and SNEGSKA (reference sequence). CDR3 protein: CSARVGASTDTQYF. In nucleotides, the CDR3 is TGCAGTGCTAGAGTTGGGGCGAGCACAGATACGCAGTATTTT.

Points on this clonotype: One junction end disagrees with the germline gene, perhaps due to a read error. The CDR3 here is CAGSEGTDRLGTQYF. For the CDR3, the DNA is TGTGCCGGCAGCGAAGGGACAGACCGCCTTGGTACGCAGTATTTT. This chain connects TRBV6-5 to TRBJ2-3, with 7 bases aligning to TRBD1. The germline CDR1 and CDR2 sequences are MNHEY and SVGAGI. The CDR3 covers 15 residues.

This rearrangement joins TRBV4-1 to TRBJ1-3; D is unresolved. The V end lost 1 base, the J end lost 0 bases, and 7 bases lay between the germline ends. From germline, CDR1 is MGHRA and CDR2 YSYEKL. The CDR3 runs to 15 residues. Written as DNA, the CDR3 is TGCGCCAGCAGCCAAGCCCGTCACTCTGGAAACACCATATATTTT. Translating it yields CASSQARHSGNTIYF.

V gene TRBV21-1 combines with J gene TRBJ2-1; the table calls TRBD2, which could not be checked here. TRBV21-1 is reported as a pseudogene. This CDR3 is 15 amino acids long. CDR3 region: CASSNPRGRHHEQFF. DNA for the CDR3: TGTGCCAGCAGCAACCCTCGAGGGCGGCACCATGAGCAGTTCTTC.

This rearrangement joins TRBV5-1 to TRBJ1-2; TRBD1 might be the D (5 bases). V lost 0 bases and J 5 bases, leaving 8 bases between the germline ends. The length of the CDR3 is 13 residues. Germline lookup yields CDR1 SGHRS and CDR2 YFSETQ. The CDR3 spells CASSLGQRYGYTF. The CDR3, as DNA: TGCGCCAGCAGCTTGGGACAGCGTTATGGCTACACCTTC.

The V gene is TRBV19, the J gene TRBJ2-7; D is perhaps TRBD1 or TRBD2 (5 bases each). This CDR3 comprises 17 residues. Between the trimmed V and J ends, which lost 4 bases and 0 bases, there was a span of 19 bases. Per germline, CDR1 LNHDA and CDR2 SQIVND (reference sequence). CDR3 protein: CASSTARHRDLSYEQYF. CDR3 nucleotide sequence: TGTGCCAGTAGTACCGCTCGACACCGGGACCTCTCCTACGAGCAGTACTTC.

This clonotype was seen many times. This chain uses TRBV5-1 with TRBJ2-7; unclear D gene. CDR1 and CDR2 (germline): SGHRS, YFSETQ. The CDR3 spans 14 residues. V lost 1 base and J 2 bases, leaving 10 bases between the germline ends. CDR3 loop: CASSLIVSPYEQYF. The DNA for the CDR3 is TGCGCCAGCAGCTTGATAGTCAGTCCCTACGAGCAGTACTTC. Combining the CDR3 with reference TRBV5-1 and TRBJ2-7 gives the whole variable domain KAGVTQTPRYLIKTRGQQVTLSCSPISGHRSVSWYQQTPGQGLQFLFEYFSETQRNKGNFPGRFSGRQFSNSRSEMNVSTLELGDSALYLCASSLIVSPYEQYFGPGTRLTVT.

This clonotype was seen a few times. The genes are TRBV7-3 and TRBJ2-1, with D perhaps TRBD2 (5 bases). TRBJ2-7 matches the DNA end more closely, so the J call is doubtful. Germline V gene sequence: CDR1 SGHTA, CDR2 FQGTGA. The CDR3 extends over 16 amino acids. The CDR3 sequence is CASSQDTLVPYNEQYF. DNA for the CDR3: TGTGCCAGCAGCCAAGATACACTAGTCCCCTACAATGAGCAGTACTTC.

This clonotype appeared many times. The chain links TRBV20-1 to TRBJ2-7; TRBD2 matches 7 bases. Germline lookup yields CDR1 DFQATT and CDR2 SNEGSKA (reference sequence). V lost 0 bases, J lost 3 bases, and 11 bases stayed unmatched. The CDR3 is made up of 16 amino acids. The CDR3 DNA follows: TGCAGTGCTAGAGATCAGCGACTAGCTAGACGCTACGAGCAGTACTTC. Translation gives CSARDQRLARRYEQYF.

The chain is built from TRBV7-2 and TRBJ2-5; TRBD2 matches 10 bases. Trimming cost V 2 bases and J 0 bases; bases outside gene matches: 0. Looked up from germline, CDR1 is SGHTA and CDR2 is FQGNSA. This CDR3 region has 15 residues. CDR3 DNA sequence: TGTGCCAGCAGCTTAACTAGCGGGAACCAAGAGACCCAGTACTTC. Translating gives CASSLTSGNQETQYF. The full variable domain, in which reference TRBV7-2 and TRBJ2-5 provide the parts outside the CDR3, is GAGVSQSPSNKVTEKGKDVELRCDPISGHTALYWYRQSLGQGLEFLIYFQGNSAPDKSGLPSDRFSAERTGGSVSTLTIQRTQQEDSAVYLCASSLTSGNQETQYFGPGTRLLVL.

This clonotype was found a few times. V is TRBV12-3 or TRBV12-4 and J is TRBJ2-4, with D tentatively TRBD1 or TRBD2 (6 bases each). The J call is doubtful: the DNA matches TRBJ2-7 better. The CDR3 loop spans 14 amino acids. The CDR3 loop reads CASRRQGGSDEQYF. The CDR3 DNA reads as TGTGCCAGCAGACGCCAAGGGGGGTCAGACGAGCAGTACTTC.

The chain combines TRBV12-3 or TRBV12-4 with TRBJ2-3; 15 bases match TRBD2. This CDR3 region has 18 residues. The J segment lost 1 base and the V segment lost 4 bases, leaving 6 bases of the junction unmatched. CDR3 protein: CASSSGLAGGPRTDTQYF. The CDR3 coding sequence is TGTGCCAGCAGTTCCGGACTAGCGGGAGGGCCCCGCACAGATACGCAGTATTTT.

J is TRBJ2-5 and V is TRBV20-1; 10 nucleotides match TRBD2. Germline V gene sequence: CDR1 DFQATT, CDR2 SNEGSKA (reference sequence). CDR3 length equals 13 residues. The CDR3 DNA reads TGCAGCCCGCGAGCTAGCGGGGGAGAGACCCAGTACTTC. Amino acids: CSPRASGGETQYF.

This clonotype was recorded a few times. The chain carries TRBV9 and TRBJ1-2; TRBD1 matches at 8 bases. This CDR3 is 14 amino acids long. CDR1 and CDR2 from the germline V gene are SGDLS and YYNGEE. J lost 8 bases, V lost 4 bases, and 10 bases had no gene match. The DNA for the CDR3 is TGTGCCAGCAGCCCCGGCGACAGGGGAGACGGCTACACCTTC. Protein product: CASSPGDRGDGYTF.